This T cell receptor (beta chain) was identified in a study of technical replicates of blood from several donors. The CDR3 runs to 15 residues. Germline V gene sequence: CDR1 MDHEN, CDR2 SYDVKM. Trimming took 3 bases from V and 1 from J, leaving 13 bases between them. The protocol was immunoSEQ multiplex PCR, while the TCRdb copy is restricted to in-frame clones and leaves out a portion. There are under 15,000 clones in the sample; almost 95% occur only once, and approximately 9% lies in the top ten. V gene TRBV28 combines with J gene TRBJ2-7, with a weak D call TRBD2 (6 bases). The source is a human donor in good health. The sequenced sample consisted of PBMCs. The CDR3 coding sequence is TGTGCCAGCAGTTTCGGTGGTGGGAGGTCCTACGAGCAGTACTTC. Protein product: CASSFGGGRSYEQYF. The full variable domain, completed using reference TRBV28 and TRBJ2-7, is DVKVTQSSRYLVKRTGEKVFLECVQDMDHENMFWYRQDPGLGLRLIYFSYDVKMKEKGDIPEGYSVSREKKERFSLILESASTNQTSMYLCASSFGGGRSYEQYFGPGTRLTVT.